This T cell receptor beta chain was recovered during a study of cytomegalovirus exposure and HLA in healthy donors (dated by TCRdb to about 2017). In terms of the full investigation: An earlier analysis of around 600 of the donors reported about 250 Gb of sequence data and approximately 110 million unique TCR beta sequences from 150 million to 200 million T cells. An early release covering 550 to 700 HLA-typed donors comprised about 300 gigabases of sequencing data and 65 million to 100 million unique TCR sequences. Of the roughly 410 genotyped donors, over 80% were placed in the genetic ancestry cluster associated with self-reported Caucasian donors. The study was designed to test whether signatures of past pathogen exposure could be identified by cataloging public T cell receptors. The T cell repertoires of 666 subjects were profiled by immunosequencing and related to cytomegalovirus serostatus. Along with the approximately 700-subject first cohort, a separate validation cohort of over 90 different subjects was used. The study combined high-throughput TCR immunosequencing, statistical association of individual TCRs with disease status, and machine learning to predict cytomegalovirus infection status. A later analysis re-examined previously published TCR beta repertoires from about 700 donors and added high-resolution HLA genotyping to investigate patterns of TCR occurrence. Rather than drawing on any new phenotypic data, the later analysis identified candidate immune exposures from TCR beta sequences and the way those sequences occurred across donors. To decide whether each TCR beta V gene segment behaved as functional or pseudogenic, an earlier analysis of approximately 600 of the donors relied on high-throughput TCR beta sequencing. Donor age, sex, ethnicity and CMV serostatus were collected together with the repertoire data. A later genetic analysis took genome-wide SNP genotypes for about 55% of the roughly 670 donors and used that subset as a discovery cohort. All discovery cohort repertoires had been generated using a single sequencing platform. HLA typing included class I and class II loci at four-digit resolution. The number of typed donors differed by locus: about 629-630 for A, B, C, DRB1 and DQB1; approximately 540 for DQA1; 606 for DPA1; and around 470 for DPB1. Four to six DR-DQ haplotypes were handled as single units for association and clustering, since linkage in the cohort was strong. Across approximately 420 genotyped donors of the cohort, an average of about 220,000 unique TCR beta nucleotide sequences per donor were sequenced, and roughly 20% of those sequences were non-productive. The paper as a whole reports these results and caveats: The classifier was reported to diagnose cytomegalovirus status with high specificity and sensitivity in both the original and validation cohorts. The sequencing pipeline was judged likely to have produced a cluster of highly shared sequence variants as a technical artifact. A total of 150 or so TCR beta chains were listed by the study as associated with cytomegalovirus. Because counts were too low, around 18 rarely observed V segments, including chromosome 9 orphons, were left out of the earlier analysis of several hundred of the donors. Specific HLA alleles were associated with around 18,000 TCR beta sequences at a false discovery rate of 0.05 in a later analysis. In a later analysis, most CMV-associated TCR beta chains were found to appear HLA-restricted, with HLA associations seemingly driven largely by CMV exposure. In this cohort, only TCR beta chains were sequenced, and detectable features were limited by the absence of alpha or paired-chain data. A further reported finding was that TCR beta sequences accurately predicted the HLA-A and HLA-B alleles for most subjects in the first cohort. Assigning TCR associations to individual alleles was difficult when HLA alleles, especially DR and DQ, strongly co-occurred. The presence/absence analyses assumed that sequencing depth was roughly uniform across donors, and that assumption may not be true. HLA typing was unavailable for some donors at each locus, so association tests used only the typed subset. In a later genetic analysis, fewer N-insertions in productive TCRs were reported among donors in an Asian-associated ancestry cluster than the roughly 700-donor mean. The authors suggested that the approach could potentially be generalized to other disease states and immunological phenotypes. Three of the identified cytomegalovirus-associated TCR beta chains were confirmed in vitro to be specific for cytomegalovirus antigens. In an earlier analysis of 587 of the donors, most TCR beta V segments appeared in productive rearrangements about 87% or about 30% of the time, broadly matching IMGT annotations. Correlated functional status among segregating V segments might be attributable to linkage disequilibrium, but an unknown experimental factor could not be ruled out. In a later analysis, HLA-associated TCR beta chains showed more clonal expansion and lower generation probabilities than non-associated chains that were equally common. Across donors, most TCR sequences were observed very rarely, whereas some public TCRs were present in many individuals. Several of the top co-occurrence clusters appeared to be linked to parvovirus B19, influenza, CMV and Epstein-Barr virus, according to a later analysis. CMV serostatus was the only immune exposure information available for the cohort. Some IMGT-functional V segments, including TRBV6-2 and TRBV6-3, could not be distinguished by the 87-base-pair reads and were therefore excluded. V-gene and J-gene trimming of TCR beta chains was associated with a missense DCLRE1C variant in a later genetic analysis, and the association was replicated in an independent cohort. A later analysis found that TCR association rates varied across HLA loci, with DRB1 alleles showing the most associated TCRs and HLA-C alleles the fewest.

The library was built by means of the immunoSEQ multiplex PCR assay. For the multiplex PCR, a mixture combining 60 forward primers for TCR Vbeta segments and 13 reverse primers for TCR Jbeta segments was used. The CDR3 region of rearranged TCR beta genes was amplified from genomic DNA with a multiplex PCR assay. Amplified TCR beta libraries were sequenced as 87-base-pair reads on the Illumina HiSeq System. For the original study's pipeline: Across the roughly 700 repertoires, a later analysis counted around 80 million unique TCR beta chains, roughly 11 million of which were shared by at least two donors. Raw reads were error-corrected and collapsed into unique sequences by a nearest-neighbor algorithm in which closely related sequences were merged to remove PCR and sequencing errors. Alignment of CDR3 sequences to IMGT reference sequences was used to assign V, D and J gene segments. For a sequence to be retained, a match of at least six nucleotides to both a V gene segment and a J gene segment was required. A rearrangement was called productive if the CDR3 had no stop codons and remained in frame with V and J, and every other rearrangement was called non-productive. CDR3 was defined according to IMGT convention as the region running from the second conserved V-encoded cysteine to the conserved J-encoded phenylalanine. Sequences without an unambiguous match to a single V gene segment were excluded from the earlier analysis of almost 600 of the donors. An earlier analysis of a few hundred of the donors called V segments functional above 56.7% productive rearrangements and segregating when the between-donor standard deviation exceeded 5%. A statistical classification framework was built to diagnose cytomegalovirus status from the catalog of TCR beta chain sequences. A later analysis assigned V and J genes by comparing TCR nucleotide sequences with IMGT/GENE-DB human TR gene sequences. The TCRdist pipeline was used in a later analysis to assign CDR3 sequences and most-parsimonious VDJ recombination scenarios. A later analysis defined each TCR beta chain by its CDR3 amino acid sequence plus V-gene family, and excluded reads lacking a unique V-gene family. As a way to deal with suspected cross-contamination and a sequencing artifact, a later analysis dropped 640 or so nucleotide sequences that were highly shared and had low generation probability. In a later analysis, a clonal expansion index was calculated for each public chain from normalized within-repertoire ranks of inferred template counts. A later analysis computed generation probabilities with a VDJ recombination model fitted to out-of-frame rearrangements, and checked the results against IGoR. In a later analysis, TCR-TCR, TCR-HLA and TCR-CMV co-occurrence was scored with hypergeometric tests, and a repertoire-size bias correction was applied to TCR pairs. A later analysis estimated false discovery rates by permuting HLA or CMV assignments 20 times. In a later analysis, co-occurring TCRs were grouped using DBSCAN, with TCRdist sequence similarity added in when clustering inside HLA-allele-positive subsets. Repertoires with fewer than 30,000 or more than 120,000 public chains were left out of co-occurrence clustering, as were four to six repertoires with anomalous nucleotide sharing. TCRdb took this table from immuneACCESS and kept in-frame rearrangements with V and J called. Such tables lack part of the clones; where checked against another copy, unresolved V genes explain under half of the gap, and the rest is unexplained. Clonal size and the V and J genes are those of that table, whereas D and trimming came from the DNA. This sample comprises about 160,000 clones, approximately 77% of them detected only once. The ten top clones hold approximately 2.4% of the sample.

The germline V gene supplies CDR1 SGHDT and CDR2 YYEEEE. The CDR3 has 18 amino acids, counting the end cysteine and phenylalanine. The DNA shown is the 54-base CDR3, in frame from base 1. V is cut by 4 bases and J by 4 bases, and the space between the germline ends is 25 bases. About this clone: Its specific antigen is unknown. No per-base quality is available; no much larger clone lies one base away.

The cohort comprised some 680 healthy bone marrow donors. All cohort members were sampled while nominally healthy, although unrecorded immune exposures were likely present. The donor tested CMV seronegative, placing the donor among the roughly 350 seronegative members of the cohort. Every donor gave a peripheral blood sample, and the peripheral blood mononuclear cells from that sample were used for TCR beta sequencing. Genomic DNA extraction from the blood cell samples was performed with the Qiagen DNeasy Blood Extraction Kit. Input material: PBMCs. This clonotype was sampled from a female donor in good health and CMV-seronegative. The chain uses TRBV5-6 and TRBJ2-3; the D gene is perhaps TRBD2, on 5 matching bases. The CDR3 region reads CASSPSQTRVFIADTQYF. The sequenced DNA: TGTGCCAGCAGCCCATCCCAAACGCGGGTCTTCATCGCAGATACGCAGTATTTT.